Listed here is a single T cell receptor beta chain. Its antigen is undetermined. This entry is derived from a study of T cell responses to AZD1222 COVID-19 vaccine. Looking at the study overall: Pooling covered second doses at about 4 or about 12 weeks. Broader study findings: Baseline serology detected seropositivity in only 5 to 7 AZD1222 recipients. CD4 TCRs associated with vaccination spanned spike, dominating at 160-218 and 743-854.

This table comes from immunoSEQ multiplex PCR, and its TCRdb copy is limited to in-frame clones, with some not included. Counted here are 180,000 or so clones, about 92% occurring once; the ten biggest clones make up around 4.3%. This clonotype originated in an adult in good health. This sample comprised peripheral blood, obtained on day 0 of AZD1222 vaccination.

The chain's CDR3 is CAISGGTVNYGYTF. The CDR3 DNA reads TGTGCCATCAGTGGCGGCACCGTTAACTATGGCTACACCTTC. The V call is TRBV10-3, the J call TRBJ1-2; D unclear. The CDR3 sequence is 14 residues long. Trimming cost V 4 bases and J 1 base, with 10 bases left between them. CDR1 ENHRY and CDR2 SYGVKD come from the germline V gene.